This TCR beta chain was identified in a study of T cell repertoires in cytomegalovirus infection. Study background: An indication of both CMV infection and matching HLA type came from public TCR beta signatures.

This clonotype has more than one count but fewer than ten. Each CDR3 protein gets one entry after TCRdb re-called the reads with MiXCR. There are some 150,000 distinct CDR3 sequences in the sample; about 25% occur only once, and approximately 11% lies in the top ten. J gave up 0 bases and V 4 bases, and 5 bases lay outside the gene matches. The length of the CDR3 is 17 residues. In germline, CDR1 is MDHEN, CDR2 SYDVKM. The V call is TRBV28, the J call TRBJ1-3; 11 positions match TRBD1. Sequenced material: PBMCs. The receptor's source is a human donor in good health (CMV status not recorded). Some clones in this sample may be carry-over from other donors' samples. The CDR3 DNA follows: TGTGCCAGCAGTTCTGGACAGGGGGCGGGCTCTGGAAACACCATATATTTT. This translates into CASSSGQGAGSGNTIYF. Full variable domain (remainder filled in from reference TRBV28 and TRBJ1-3): DVKVTQSSRYLVKRTGEKVFLECVQDMDHENMFWYRQDPGLGLRLIYFSYDVKMKEKGDIPEGYSVSREKKERFSLILESASTNQTSMYLCASSSGQGAGSGNTIYFGEGSWLTVV.